A single sample is the source of the 8 T cell receptor beta chains below, sequenced in a study of T cells in Graves' hyperthyroidism and ophthalmopathy. From RNA transcripts, TCR beta CDR3 regions were amplified. HTBI primers were used for first-round RT-PCR of the TCR CDR3. TCRdb re-derived calls from the multiplex PCR reads in MiXCR, one entry per CDR3 protein. This table has 350,000 to 450,000 distinct CDR3 sequences, about 17% appearing once. The sample was blood. The source of these receptors is a young woman with Graves' hyperthyroidism that later progressed to Graves' ophthalmopathy.

This clonotype was seen at least ten times. V and J are TRBV2 and TRBJ1-1; D gene uncertain. The CDR3 runs 13 residues. V was pared by 6 bases and J by 7 bases, with 15 bases between. The V gene's germline CDR1 is SNHLY and CDR2 FYNNEI. The CDR3 sequence is CASRYGRPDEAFF. CDR3 coding DNA: TGTGCCAGCAGGTATGGACGGCCCGATGAAGCTTTCTTT.

This clonotype has at least ten counts. The chain joins TRBV6-2 or TRBV6-3 to TRBJ2-5, with TRBD2 as a possible D gene (5 bases). The germline V and J ends were trimmed by 2 bases and 1 base, with 8 bases remaining between them. Germline-derived CDR1 and CDR2 are MNHEY and SVGEGT. The CDR3 loop spans 14 amino acids. CDR3 sequence (DNA): TGTGCCAGCAGTTACATAAGCGGCCAAGAGACCCAGTACTTC. Translated: CASSYISGQETQYF.

The J gene is TRBJ1-6, the V gene TRBV2; D is unclear. This CDR3 has 16 residues. CDR1 and CDR2 from the germline V gene are SNHLY and FYNNEI. V was shortened by 2 bases and J by 10 bases, with 18 bases between the two germline ends. CDR3 sequence: CASSELRIRSESPLHF. For the CDR3, the DNA is TGTGCCAGCAGTGAACTCCGGATCAGGTCAGAGTCACCCCTCCACTTT. The entire variable domain, with the rest obtained from reference TRBV2 and TRBJ1-6, is as follows: EPEVTQTPSHQVTQMGQEVILRCVPISNHLYFYWYRQILGQKVEFLVSFYNNEISEKSEIFDDQFSVERPDGSNFTLKIRSTKLEDSAMYFCASSELRIRSESPLHFGNGTRLTVT.

This clonotype has ten or more counts. The chain carries TRBV28 and TRBJ1-2; no reliable D call. Germline values: CDR1 MDHEN, CDR2 SYDVKM. There are 13 residues in the CDR3. The V end lost 6 bases, the J end lost 8 bases, and 16 bases lay between the germline ends. CDR3 in DNA: TGTGCCAGCAGCCAAAGTCCCGTCGGCGGCTACACCTTC. It encodes CASSQSPVGGYTF.

This clonotype was seen a handful of times. The rearrangement uses TRBV4-1 and TRBJ1-1; possible D gene TRBD1, 5 bases. The CDR3 has 16 residues. Trimming removed 4 bases from V and 0 bases from J, with 15 bases in between. The germline CDR1 and CDR2 sequences are MGHRA and YSYEKL. The CDR3 coding sequence is TGCGCCAGCAGCCCCTATGCCGGGGGAATGAACACTGAAGCTTTCTTT. It is translated as CASSPYAGGMNTEAFF.

As to this clonotype: The junction departs from germline at one end; a sequencing error may be responsible. The V and J genes are TRBV11-2 and TRBJ1-1; unclear D gene. CDR3 length equals 13 residues. The germline V gene encodes CDR1 SGHAT and CDR2 FQNNGV. The CDR3 nucleotides are TGTGCTAGCAGCCCCCTCTCTCGCGCTGAAGCTTCCTTT. This translates into CASSPLSRAEASF.

This clonotype was recorded many times. The chain combines TRBV5-1 with TRBJ2-3, with D possibly matching TRBD2 (5 bases). Trimming cost V 6 bases and J 5 bases, with 19 bases left between them. Germline CDR1 is SGHRS and CDR2 is YFSETQ. CDR3 size: 15 residues. CDR3 DNA sequence: TGCGCCAGCAACCAACGGGGTGCCCACGGAGATACGCAGTATTTT. Translated: CASNQRGAHGDTQYF.

This clonotype was recorded many times. The chain combines TRBV20-1 with TRBJ1-1, with 8 nucleotides matching TRBD1. CDR1 is DFQATT and CDR2 is SNEGSKA in the germline V gene (reference sequence). This CDR3 is 15 amino acids long. The V segment lost 4 bases and the J segment 1 base; nucleotides outside the gene matches: 8. The DNA of the CDR3 is TGCAGTGCTAAAAGGACAGGGTACAAGAACACTGAAGCTTTCTTT. This codes for CSAKRTGYKNTEAFF.